Following are 32 T cell receptor beta chains from one sample sequenced in a study of shared clonotypes between healthy human individuals. In the naive CD8 group, cells lacked CD45RO and were positively selected for CCR7, so terminally differentiated effector memory CD45RA+ cells were left out. Produced via immunoSEQ multiplex PCR; TCRdb's table is partial and in-frame only. The table has some 2.1 million clones, roughly 95% seen once; the top ten hold approximately 1.7%. Sequencing was performed on naive CD8+ T cells from PBMCs. The receptors originated from a man aged 18 to 29 in good health. Some clones in this sample may be carry-over from other donors' samples.

V usage is TRBV7-9 and J usage is TRBJ2-3, with D perhaps given as TRBD1 or TRBD2 (5 bases each). Trimming pared 3 bases from V and 0 bases from J, leaving 13 bases between. The germline V gene encodes CDR1 SEHNR and CDR2 FQNEAQ (reference sequence). CDR3 length: 16 amino acids. CDR3: CASSFSGARSTDTQYF. CDR3 nucleotide sequence: TGTGCCAGCAGCTTTTCCGGGGCCAGGAGCACAGATACGCAGTATTTT.

The chain joins TRBV28 to TRBJ2-7, with 8 bases matching TRBD2. V lost 1 base and J lost 3; bases outside the gene matches: 5. The CDR3 consists of 15 residues. Germline V gene data show CDR1 as MDHEN and CDR2 as SYDVKM. The CDR3 sequence is CASSLSRGRNYEQYF. The CDR3 DNA is TGTGCCAGCAGTTTATCTCGCGGGAGGAACTACGAGCAGTACTTC.

The rearrangement joins TRBV28 to TRBJ2-7; weak D call: TRBD2 (5 bases). Germline V CDR1 and CDR2: MDHEN, SYDVKM. The CDR3 spans 12 residues. V was cut by 11 bases and J by 0 bases, with 11 bases left in between. Written as DNA, the CDR3 is TGTGCCTCAATAGCGTCCTCCTACGAGCAGTACTTC. Translated: CASIASSYEQYF. Based on the CDR3 plus reference TRBV28 and TRBJ2-7, the full variable domain is DVKVTQSSRYLVKRTGEKVFLECVQDMDHENMFWYRQDPGLGLRLIYFSYDVKMKEKGDIPEGYSVSREKKERFSLILESASTNQTSMYLCASIASSYEQYFGPGTRLTVT.

This rearrangement joins TRBV10-3 to TRBJ2-7; D gene ambiguous. V was pared by 5 bases and J by 2 bases, with 7 bases between. The CDR3 extends over 12 amino acids. Looked up from germline, CDR1 is ENHRY and CDR2 is SYGVKD. CDR3 coding DNA: TGTGCCATCAGTTTGTCCCCCTACGAGCAGTACTTC. It specifies CAISLSPYEQYF.

The rearrangement joins TRBV15 to TRBJ1-2, with D unclear. The germline CDR1 and CDR2 sequences are LNHNV and YYDKDF (reference sequence). The V end lost 0 bases, the J end lost 8 bases, and 13 bases lay between the germline ends. The CDR3 is made up of 14 amino acids. Here the CDR3 DNA reads TGTGCCACCAGCAGAGATCGGTCTCTCTGGGGCTACACCTTC. This sequence encodes CATSRDRSLWGYTF.

The V call is TRBV4-1, the J call TRBJ2-1, with D hard to call. Germline V gene data show CDR1 as MGHRA and CDR2 as YSYEKL. The CDR3 has 16 amino acids. Trimming took off 4 bases at V and 4 bases at J, with 17 bases between the two ends. The CDR3 is CASSLAGNMRYNEQFF. The CDR3 DNA reads as TGCGCCAGCAGCCTAGCTGGGAATATGAGGTACAATGAGCAGTTCTTC.

The CDR3 DNA reads as TGTGCCAGCAGCCCCGACAGGGGAGCTTTCTTT. This gives the protein CASSPDRGAFF. The chain is built from TRBV28 and TRBJ1-1, with 8 bases that match TRBD1. The CDR3 runs to 11 residues. The germline CDR1 and CDR2 sequences are MDHEN and SYDVKM. J gave up 10 bases and V 6 bases, and 4 bases lay outside the gene matches. The full variable domain, in which reference TRBV28 and TRBJ1-1 provide the parts outside the CDR3, is DVKVTQSSRYLVKRTGEKVFLECVQDMDHENMFWYRQDPGLGLRLIYFSYDVKMKEKGDIPEGYSVSREKKERFSLILESASTNQTSMYLCASSPDRGAFFGQGTRLTVV.

This sequence joins TRBV5-4 and TRBJ1-3; weak D call: TRBD1 (5 bases). The V gene's germline CDR1 is SGHNT and CDR2 YYREEE (reference sequence). With 4 bases removed from V and 4 bases from J, the gap between germline ends came to 12 bases. There are 14 residues in the CDR3. The DNA for the CDR3 is TGTGCCAGCAGCCCGGGGGGACGGGGAAACACCATATATTTT. Its protein is CASSPGGRGNTIYF.

The V call is TRBV11-3, the J call TRBJ2-1; D assignment may be TRBD1 or TRBD2 (5 bases each). Germline CDR1 reads SGHNT; CDR2 reads YENEEA. The CDR3 is made up of 19 amino acids. V was shortened by 1 base and J by 0 bases, with 19 bases between the two germline ends. The chain's CDR3 is CASSLVPLSADSSYNEQFF. The CDR3 DNA reads as TGTGCCAGCAGCTTAGTTCCCCTTAGCGCCGACAGCTCCTACAATGAGCAGTTCTTC.

This clone has only a few counts. The same CDR3 is also encoded by other DNA sequences in this sample. This chain joins TRBV28 and TRBJ1-1; D gene unclear. The ends were cut back, 2 bases at V and 1 base at J, with 5 bases in the middle. The germline V gene encodes CDR1 MDHEN and CDR2 SYDVKM. The CDR3 contains 13 residues. CDR3 amino acids: CASSLTENTEAFF. DNA for the CDR3: TGTGCCAGCAGTTTAACGGAGAACACTGAAGCTTTCTTT.

About this clone itself: A read error may produce the germline difference seen at one junction end. The J gene is TRBJ2-1, the V gene TRBV5-4; no clear D. The CDR3 covers 16 residues. The germline gives CDR1 SGHNT, CDR2 YYREEE (reference sequence). The CDR3 coding sequence is TGTGCCAGCAGTTTGGAACGGCTAAGCTCCTACAATGAGCAGTTCTTC. Translated, it gives CASSLERLSSYNEQFF. Drawing the rest from reference TRBV5-4 and TRBJ2-1, the complete variable domain is ETGVTQSPTHLIKTRGQQVTLRCSSQSGHNTVSWYQQALGQGPQFIFQYYREEENGRGNFPPRFSGLQFPNYSSELNVNALELDDSALYLCASSLERLSSYNEQFFGPGTRLTVL.

V usage is TRBV27 and J usage is TRBJ2-7; TRBD1 agrees at 7 bases. The CDR3 spans 14 residues. Germline CDR1 reads MNHEY; CDR2 reads SMNVEV (reference sequence). V dropped 8 bases and J dropped 0; count of bases not matched to a gene: 7. DNA for the CDR3: TGTGCCAGCTGCAAACAGGGGAACTCCTACGAGCAGTACTTC. This sequence encodes CASCKQGNSYEQYF.

In its sample, this clone was seen a few times. The V gene is TRBV7-9, the J gene TRBJ1-1; D perhaps matches TRBD1 (6 bases). This CDR3 has 15 residues. Between the trimmed V and J ends, which lost 4 bases and 6 bases, there was a span of 18 bases. CDR1 and CDR2 (germline): SEHNR, FQNEAQ (reference sequence). The CDR3 DNA sequence: TGTGCCAGCAGCTCCCCGGGGGGGCGGGTACCTGAAGCTTTCTTT. It codes for CASSSPGGRVPEAFF.

Note on this clone: The same CDR3 can be traced to other DNA sequences in this sample. The chain has TRBV4-1 and TRBJ2-7; D call uncertain. V lost 0 bases and J 4 bases, leaving 10 bases between the germline ends. Looked up from germline, CDR1 is MGHRA and CDR2 is YSYEKL. The length of the CDR3 is 14 residues. CDR3 DNA: TGCGCCAGCAGCCAAGATCTAGGGATTTACGAGCAGTACTTC. Translated: CASSQDLGIYEQYF.

This clone was counted between two and nine times. This chain joins TRBV27 and TRBJ2-2; weak D call: TRBD1 (6 bases). CDR3 size: 15 residues. The germline V gene encodes CDR1 MNHEY and CDR2 SMNVEV (reference sequence). V was clipped by 5 bases and J by 1 base, with 11 bases between them. The DNA for the CDR3 is TGTGCCAGCAGTCCCGGGACACGGAACACCGGGGAGCTGTTTTTT. This translates into CASSPGTRNTGELFF.

The CDR3 spells CASSLDRGLAGLETQYF. As DNA, the CDR3 is TGTGCCAGCAGCCTAGACCGGGGCTTAGCGGGGTTGGAGACCCAGTACTTC. This chain uses TRBV7-3 with TRBJ2-5, with 8 nucleotides matching TRBD2. Per the germline V gene, CDR1 is SGHTA and CDR2 is FQGTGA. The CDR3 runs 17 residues. J was trimmed by 5 bases and V by 5 bases; bases with no gene match: 16.

The chain uses TRBV19 and TRBJ2-7, with 7 bases that match TRBD1. CDR3 length equals 15 residues. Germline values: CDR1 LNHDA, CDR2 SQIVND (reference sequence). The trim removed 5 bases at V and 3 bases at J, leaving 10 bases unmatched. CDR3 region: CASSASPGQNYEQYF. CDR3 sequence (DNA): TGTGCCAGTAGTGCTTCCCCGGGACAGAACTACGAGCAGTACTTC.

This chain uses TRBV10-3 with TRBJ2-3; 8 bases line up with TRBD2. Germline lookup yields CDR1 ENHRY and CDR2 SYGVKD. The CDR3 spans 17 residues. Unmatched junction bases numbered 9, after V lost 0 bases and J lost 4 bases. CDR3 sequence reads: CAISESKLAGRPDTQYF. The CDR3 nucleotides read TGTGCCATCAGTGAGTCGAAATTAGCGGGACGTCCAGATACGCAGTATTTT.

This chain uses TRBV6-1 with TRBJ1-1; weak D call: TRBD1 (6 bases). Germline values: CDR1 MNHNS, CDR2 SASEGT. The CDR3 is 14 amino acids. V lost 4 bases and J lost 0, with 9 bases in between. CDR3 region: CASSVTGMNTEAFF. The CDR3, as DNA: TGTGCCAGCAGTGTGACAGGAATGAACACTGAAGCTTTCTTT.

J is TRBJ2-2 and V is TRBV7-6; maybe TRBD1 (5 bases). Germline values: CDR1 SGHVS, CDR2 FNYEAQ. V lost 5 bases to trimming and J lost 0 bases, with 10 bases between them. This CDR3 contains 15 residues. The CDR3: CASSPLGPNTGELFF. The CDR3 DNA is TGTGCCAGCAGCCCCCTGGGGCCGAACACCGGGGAGCTGTTTTTT.

The rearrangement uses TRBV10-2 and TRBJ2-2; D remains unclear. The V and J ends lost 0 bases and 5 bases respectively, with 4 bases between them. This CDR3 has 13 amino acids. In germline, CDR1 is WSHSY, CDR2 SAAADI. The CDR3 DNA reads TGCGCCAGCAGTGAGTCCCGGACCGGGGAGCTGTTTTTT. Encoded protein: CASSESRTGELFF.

This clone appeared a few times. CDR3 bases: TGTGCCAGCATGTACGAGCAGTACTTC. Translation: CASMYEQYF. The V and J genes are TRBV2 and TRBJ2-7; D not resolved. This CDR3 comprises 9 residues. V was shortened by 7 bases and J by 4 bases, with 2 bases between the two germline ends. The germline gives CDR1 SNHLY, CDR2 FYNNEI.

This chain links TRBV9 with TRBJ1-1; D gene ambiguous. V was cut by 2 bases and J by 0 bases, with 8 bases left in between. There are 14 residues in the CDR3. In germline, CDR1 is SGDLS, CDR2 YYNGEE. The CDR3 protein is CASSVEALNTEAFF. The CDR3 DNA follows: TGTGCCAGCAGCGTCGAGGCACTGAACACTGAAGCTTTCTTT.

This sequence joins TRBV2 and TRBJ1-4; D may be TRBD1 (5 bases). The CDR3 consists of 17 residues. Per the germline V gene, CDR1 is SNHLY and CDR2 is FYNNEI. V was cut by 6 bases and J by 2 bases, with 19 bases left in between. In DNA form, the CDR3 reads TGTGCCAGCAGCCCCCTGGAGGGGTGGCGGACTAATGAAAAACTGTTTTTT. Protein sequence: CASSPLEGWRTNEKLFF.

J is TRBJ1-2 and V is TRBV9, with 8 bases identical to TRBD1. The CDR3 runs 18 residues. CDR1 and CDR2 from the germline V gene are SGDLS and YYNGEE. The ends lost 0 bases at V and 1 base at J; junction bases unmatched: 11. The CDR3 loop reads CASSVGPLTGGINYGYTF. The DNA for the CDR3 is TGTGCCAGCAGCGTAGGCCCCCTTACAGGGGGTATTAACTATGGCTACACCTTC.

Written as DNA, the CDR3 is TGTGCCAGCAGTTTAATGGCCAGCTACTCCTACGAGCAGTACTTC. As protein: CASSLMASYSYEQYF. The chain couples TRBV28 to TRBJ2-7; D gene ambiguous. Trimming cost V 2 bases and J 0 bases, with 11 bases left between them. The CDR3 consists of 15 residues. The germline V gene has CDR1 MDHEN and CDR2 SYDVKM.

The genes are TRBV11-2 and TRBJ2-7, with D hard to call. Per germline, CDR1 SGHAT and CDR2 FQNNGV. The CDR3 contains 13 residues. V was pared by 3 bases and J by 5 bases, with 11 bases between. The CDR3 loop is CASSFLDPNEQYF. The CDR3, as DNA: TGTGCCAGCAGCTTTTTGGACCCCAACGAGCAGTACTTC.

This clone has more than one count but fewer than ten. This chain links TRBV6-5 with TRBJ1-1; maybe TRBD1 (5 bases). The CDR3 is 13 amino acids. V was clipped by 5 bases and J by 4 bases, with 11 bases between them. Germline loops: CDR1 MNHEY, CDR2 SVGAGI. This CDR3 reads CASSTLRVTEAFF. CDR3 nucleotide sequence: TGTGCCAGCAGTACCCTCAGGGTCACTGAAGCTTTCTTT.

This chain joins TRBV7-3 and TRBJ2-5; D gene uncertain. Trimming stripped 3 bases from V and 7 bases from J, with 27 bases between. From germline, CDR1 is SGHTA and CDR2 FQGTGA. This CDR3 is built from 18 residues. CDR3 DNA: TGTGCCAGCAGCTTGCCCGGGTGGGTTTCGGATCTCGTAGGGACCCAGTACTTC. Encoded protein: CASSLPGWVSDLVGTQYF.

V usage is TRBV2 and J usage is TRBJ2-7; D possibly matches TRBD1 or TRBD2 (5 bases each). The length of the CDR3 is 13 residues. Trimming took off 7 bases at V and 2 bases at J, with 12 bases between the two ends. Germline-derived CDR1 and CDR2 are SNHLY and FYNNEI. The CDR3 loop is CASNPGPPYEQYF. The CDR3 region has the DNA TGTGCCAGCAACCCGGGACCGCCCTACGAGCAGTACTTC.

The CDR3 loop is CASSQDGTGLGDTQYF. DNA of the CDR3: TGCGCCAGCAGCCAAGATGGGACAGGCCTGGGAGATACGCAGTATTTT. The chain couples TRBV4-1 to TRBJ2-3; 8 bases are shared with TRBD1. Trimming removed 0 bases from V and 5 bases from J; junction bases left unmatched: 7. CDR1 is MGHRA and CDR2 is YSYEKL in the germline V gene. CDR3 length: 16 amino acids.

This clone was seen only once. The V call is TRBV27, the J call TRBJ2-1; TRBD2 matches at 9 bases. The germline gives CDR1 MNHEY, CDR2 SMNVEV (reference sequence). Trimming at V came to 4 bases and at J to 9 bases, leaving 4 bases not matched to a gene. The CDR3 spans 13 residues. The CDR3 here is CASSSGLAVEQFF. The CDR3 DNA follows: TGTGCCAGCAGTTCGGGACTAGCAGTTGAGCAGTTCTTC.